Below are 14 T cell receptor beta chains sequenced from a single sample in a study of T-cell reconstitution after alpha-beta-depleted transplantation in children. For TCRbeta, the library was prepared with unique molecular identifiers. One entry per CDR3 protein results from TCRdb running MiXCR on the PCR reads. The data hold about 500,000 distinct CDR3 sequences, with approximately 10% observed a single time. The specimen was PBMCs, mostly from graft donor cells, collected 180 days after TCRalphabeta/CD19-depleted stem cell transplant. The receptor set was obtained from a female patient between 2 and 15 years old who had a stem cell transplant for aplastic anemia, so the T cells may come from the graft donor.

About this clonotype: The CDR3 does not end in the conserved phenylalanine or tryptophan, so this is likely a read error. This chain connects TRBV29-1 to TRBJ2-5, with unresolved D. The V end was cut by 1 base, the J end by 0 bases, with 24 bases between. CDR1 and CDR2 (germline): SQVTM, ANQGSEA. This CDR3 has 19 residues. The CDR3 protein is CSVEVIYGTGGKYQETQYL. The CDR3 nucleotides read TGCAGCGTTGAAGTTATTTATGGTACTGGCGGCAAGTACCAAGAGACCCAGTACTTG.

The rearrangement joins TRBV5-1 to TRBJ2-2; possible D gene TRBD2, 5 bases. The CDR3 covers 19 residues. CDR1 SGHRS and CDR2 YFSETQ come from the germline V gene. Trimming pared 1 base from V and 0 bases from J, leaving 19 bases between. CDR3 residues: CASSLFGRRQATNTGELFF. CDR3 nucleotides: TGCGCCAGCAGCTTGTTCGGTAGGAGGCAGGCCACGAACACCGGGGAGCTGTTTTTT. Based on the CDR3 plus reference TRBV5-1 and TRBJ2-2, the full variable domain is KAGVTQTPRYLIKTRGQQVTLSCSPISGHRSVSWYQQTPGQGLQFLFEYFSETQRNKGNFPGRFSGRQFSNSRSEMNVSTLELGDSALYLCASSLFGRRQATNTGELFFGEGSRLTVL.

This clonotype has a handful of counts. This chain joins TRBV20-1 and TRBJ2-5; D may be TRBD1 (5 bases). Germline V gene sequence: CDR1 DFQATT, CDR2 SNEGSKA (reference sequence). The CDR3 consists of 15 residues. V was trimmed by 3 bases and J by 1 base, leaving 15 bases between them. The CDR3 is CSASADPDSQETQYF. The CDR3 DNA reads TGCAGTGCTAGCGCCGACCCCGACAGCCAAGAGACCCAGTACTTC.

This clonotype turned up a few times. Here the CDR3 DNA reads TGTGCCACCAGCCCTAGGGCCGTAACCTCTGGGGCCAACGTCCTGACTTTC. It translates to CATSPRAVTSGANVLTF. This chain uses TRBV15 with TRBJ2-6, with D unclear. Between the trimmed V and J ends, which lost 5 bases and 0 bases, there was a span of 14 bases. CDR3 length: 17 residues. From germline, CDR1 is LNHNV and CDR2 YYDKDF (reference sequence).

The sample holds many counts of this clonotype. The chain recombines TRBV2 with TRBJ2-2, with no clear D. The V end lost 3 bases, the J end lost 6 bases, and 11 bases lay between the germline ends. CDR1 SNHLY and CDR2 FYNNEI come from the germline V gene. CDR3 length: 14 amino acids. In DNA form, the CDR3 reads TGTGCCAGCAGTGACACTCGGGTTGCCGGGGAGCTGTTTTTT. Translated: CASSDTRVAGELFF.

This chain connects TRBV7-2 to TRBJ2-3; D may be TRBD1 (5 bases). The CDR3 runs 15 residues. The ends were cut back, 7 bases at V and 3 bases at J, with 17 bases in the middle. Germline CDR1 reads SGHTA; CDR2 reads FQGNSA. The CDR3 loop is CASIQGGRATDTQYF. The DNA of the CDR3 is TGTGCCAGCATCCAAGGCGGCAGGGCGACAGATACGCAGTATTTT.

This clonotype was found a few times. V usage is TRBV5-1 and J usage is TRBJ1-3; maybe TRBD1 (5 bases). Germline CDR1 reads SGHRS; CDR2 reads YFSETQ. The germline V and J ends were trimmed by 0 bases and 0 bases, with 13 bases remaining between them. The CDR3 extends over 17 amino acids. The CDR3 here is CASSLAQEWGSGNTIYF. Written as DNA, the CDR3 is TGCGCCAGCAGCTTGGCACAGGAGTGGGGCTCTGGAAACACCATATATTTT. The complete variable domain, with remaining parts taken from reference TRBV5-1 and TRBJ1-3, reads KAGVTQTPRYLIKTRGQQVTLSCSPISGHRSVSWYQQTPGQGLQFLFEYFSETQRNKGNFPGRFSGRQFSNSRSEMNVSTLELGDSALYLCASSLAQEWGSGNTIYFGEGSWLTVV.

The chain joins TRBV12-3 or TRBV12-4 to TRBJ2-1; perhaps TRBD2 as D (6 bases). The V end was cut by 7 bases, the J end by 1 base, with 14 bases between. The CDR3 totals 15 residues. The CDR3 bases are TGTGCCAGCACCATCAGCGGAGGGTCCTACAATGAGCAGTTCTTC. Translation gives CASTISGGSYNEQFF.

This clonotype came up a few times. The chain couples TRBV6-2 or TRBV6-3 to TRBJ2-1, with a possible D match to TRBD2 (5 bases). Germline V gene lookup returns CDR1 MNHEY and CDR2 SVGEGT. This CDR3 is built from 12 residues. The ends were cut back, 2 bases at V and 10 bases at J, with 9 bases in the middle. The CDR3, as DNA: TGTGCCAGCAGTTACATTCAGCGGGAGCAGTTCTTC. Protein: CASSYIQREQFF.

This clonotype was detected only a few times. The rearrangement joins TRBV7-2 to TRBJ2-3; 8 positions match TRBD2. Trimming at V came to 5 bases and at J to 0 bases, leaving 10 bases not matched to a gene. The V gene's germline CDR1 is SGHTA and CDR2 FQGNSA. The CDR3 consists of 17 residues. The DNA of the CDR3 is TGTGCCAGCAGCCGATCAAGGGCTAGCGGGAGCACAGATACGCAGTATTTT. This codes for CASSRSRASGSTDTQYF.

The V gene is TRBV7-2, the J gene TRBJ2-7, with a tentative D call TRBD1 (6 bases). The CDR3 runs 13 residues. Germline V gene data show CDR1 as SGHTA and CDR2 as FQGNSA. The germline V and J ends were trimmed by 4 bases and 6 bases, with 13 bases remaining between them. The CDR3 loop is CASSWNRAVEQYF. DNA of the CDR3: TGTGCCAGCAGCTGGAACAGGGCAGTCGAGCAGTACTTC.

The chain carries TRBV12-3 or TRBV12-4 and TRBJ1-4; TRBD1 is a possible D gene (6 bases). Trimming stripped 4 bases from V and 8 bases from J, with 20 bases between. The CDR3 extends over 16 amino acids. As DNA, the CDR3 is TGTGCCAGCAGTTCCCACCAGGGGCCGCCTCAAGAAAAACTGTTTTTT. This codes for CASSSHQGPPQEKLFF.

The V and J genes are TRBV6-2 or TRBV6-3 and TRBJ2-1; 8 nucleotides align to TRBD1. CDR3 length equals 19 residues. From germline, CDR1 is MNHEY and CDR2 SVGEGT. V shed 5 bases, J shed 3 bases, and the junction held 18 bases outside the gene matches. The CDR3 coding sequence is TGTGCCAGCAGTCCGGACAGGGTCAGCTACTCATCGCGCTACAATGAGCAGTTCTTC. This translates into CASSPDRVSYSSRYNEQFF.

This clonotype was observed a few times. This rearrangement joins TRBV29-1 to TRBJ2-1; unclear D gene. There are 15 residues in the CDR3. Germline V gene sequence: CDR1 SQVTM, CDR2 ANQGSEA. The V end was cut by 4 bases, the J end by 0 bases, with 13 bases between. CDR3 amino acids: CSVGSSPGSYNEQFF. The CDR3 region has the DNA TGCAGCGTTGGTTCCAGCCCCGGCTCCTACAATGAGCAGTTCTTC.